This T cell receptor (beta chain) came from a study of T-cell reconstitution after alpha-beta-depleted transplantation in children. Germline CDR1 is SQVTM and CDR2 is ANQGSEA. V dropped 6 bases and J dropped 0; count of bases not matched to a gene: 8. This CDR3 contains 15 residues. This clonotype has at least ten counts. Unique molecular identifiers were incorporated into the prepared TCRbeta library. From the PCR reads, TCRdb called clonotypes with MiXCR, one entry per CDR3 protein. The sample lists 190,000 or so distinct CDR3 sequences, less than 8% occurring once. The chain carries TRBV29-1 and TRBJ1-2; TRBD1 agrees at 9 bases. The clonotype was recovered from a human donor who donated a stem cell graft to a child with Wiskott-Aldrich syndrome. Specimen: PBMCs from the stem cell graft donor, collected from the stem cell graft. The CDR3 region has the DNA TGCAGCGTCGGCCGGGACAGGGCTCCTAACTATGGCTACACCTTC. Translation gives CSVGRDRAPNYGYTF.